Listed below are T cell receptor beta chains from one sample, sequenced in a study of T cell responses to AZD1222 COVID-19 vaccine. Sequencing was performed with immunoSEQ multiplex PCR; in TCRdb, only in-frame clones are kept and a portion is missing. The sample carries 120,000 or so clones, about 89% recorded once. The source material was peripheral blood, sampled on day 0 of AZD1222 vaccination. These TCRs come from an adult in good health. CDR3s include the opening cysteine and the closing phenylalanine or tryptophan. The order of the fields is D gene, V gene, J gene, clone size, CDR3 DNA, CDR3 protein. The D gene is left open where the match is weak. A clone size is listed for some rows: how often the clone was seen (once, few, many), or a class if it is expanded.

NA	TRBV5-8	TRBJ1-2	NA	TGTGCCAGCAGCTTGGGATGGGGGTTCGGGGGCTACACCTTC	CASSLGWGFGGYTF
NA	TRBV11-3	TRBJ2-1	NA	TGTGCCAGCAGCTTAGGGGGGCTCGATGAGCAGTTCTTC	CASSLGGLDEQFF
NA	TRBV27	TRBJ2-7	NA	TGTGCCAGCAGTTTAATTGGAGGGCTCAGGCACGAGCAGTACTTC	CASSLIGGLRHEQYF
NA	TRBV15	TRBJ1-1	once	TGTGCCACCAGCAGGGATAGTTGGAACCTTGAAGCTTTCTTT	CATSRDSWNLEAFF
NA	TRBV7-2	TRBJ1-2	NA	TGTGCCAGCAGCTTAATGGACAGAGAACTCTATGGCTACACCTTC	CASSLMDRELYGYTF
NA	TRBV28	TRBJ1-3	once	TGTGCCTCCCGGCGGGGTTTTTCGGGAAACACCATATATTTT	CASRRGFSGNTIYF
NA	TRBV5-4	TRBJ2-1	NA	TGTGCCAGCAGCTTGGCGGCTAGCGTGCAGTTCTTC	CASSLAASVQFF
NA	TRBV19	TRBJ1-1	NA	TGTGCCAGTAGTATGTGGAGGGGTGAAGCTTTCTTT	CASSMWRGEAFF
TRBD2	TRBV28	TRBJ2-5	few	TGTGCCAGCAGCTTCACGGGACTAGCGGGAGGAGAGACCCAGTACTTC	CASSFTGLAGGETQYF
NA	TRBV5-5	TRBJ1-5	NA	TGTGCCAGCAGCTTGGTTGTCACCACCCTCAATCAGCCCCAGCATTTT	CASSLVVTTLNQPQHF
NA	TRBV13	TRBJ1-2	NA	TGTGCCAGCAGCCCGGGCATCGGCGGCTATGGCTACACCTTC	CASSPGIGGYGYTF
NA	TRBV7-2	TRBJ1-1	NA	TGTGCCAGCAGCTTACTGGCTACTGAAGCTTTCTTT	CASSLLATEAFF
NA	TRBV5-6	TRBJ1-6	NA	TGTGCCAGCAGCTTGCCCGGGGACTCACCCCTCCACTTT	CASSLPGDSPLHF
TRBD1	TRBV28	TRBJ2-7	NA	TGTGCCAGCAGAGCCGGGACAGGGCTGGACGAGCAGTACTTC	CASRAGTGLDEQYF
TRBD1	TRBV10-3	TRBJ1-5	NA	TGTGCCATCAGTGGGGCGGACAGGGGCCTCGATAGCAATCAGCCCCAGCATTTT	CAISGADRGLDSNQPQHF
TRBD1	TRBV12-5	TRBJ2-5	NA	TGTGCTAGTGGCCGTGGGACAGGCCAAGAGACCCAGTACTTC	CASGRGTGQETQYF
TRBD1	TRBV9	TRBJ2-7	few	TGTGCCAGCAGCGTGACAGGGAACTCCTACGAGCAGTACTTC	CASSVTGNSYEQYF
NA	TRBV27	TRBJ2-1	NA	TGTGCCAGCAGTTCTGGACTGACCCGCTACAATGAGCAGTTCTTC	CASSSGLTRYNEQFF
TRBD1	TRBV2	TRBJ2-7	NA	TGTGCCAGCAAGACCGGGACAGCTCCCTACGAGCAGTACTTC	CASKTGTAPYEQYF
NA	TRBV7-3	TRBJ2-5	NA	TGTGCCAGCAGCTTAACGAGTGCGAGTCCCCAGTACTTC	CASSLTSASPQYF
TRBD2	TRBV28	TRBJ2-2	many	TGTGCCAGCACTCCCGGGCGGGAGGGCCCCACCGGGGAGCTGTTTTTT	CASTPGREGPTGELFF
NA	TRBV6-5	TRBJ2-1	NA	TGTGCCAGCAGTTCTCGACTACGGGGGTACAATGAGCAGTTCTTC	CASSSRLRGYNEQFF
NA	TRBV5-1	TRBJ1-1	NA	TGCGCCAGCAGCTTGGAGGCCCCGTCGAACACTGAAGCTTTCTTT	CASSLEAPSNTEAFF
TRBD2	TRBV12-3/TRBV12-4	TRBJ2-1	NA	TGTGCCAGCAGCCGACTAGCACCTGAGCAGTTCTTC	CASSRLAPEQFF
TRBD2	TRBV11-2	TRBJ2-5	NA	TGTGCCAGCAGCCAGACTAGCGGGCCTCAAGAGACCCAGTACTTC	CASSQTSGPQETQYF